This TCR beta chain was observed in a study of T-cell memory formation after mild COVID-19. Study results and limitations: Clones contracting day 15 to 85 were balanced CD4/CD8; later expanders leaned CD4+. Some clones that responded were present in memory (sampled pre-infection), which suggests cross-reactive memory joined. Contracting CD4+ clones sat mainly in CM and EM; CD8+ in EMRA.

Trimming at V came to 0 bases and at J to 1 base, leaving 5 bases not matched to a gene. The CDR3 has 17 residues. Per the germline V gene, CDR1 is MNHEY and CDR2 is SVGEGT. TCRalpha and TCRbeta libraries used 5'RACE with constant-segment primers and UMIs. MiXCR, applied by TCRdb to the 5' RACE reads, yields one record per CDR3 protein. The data contain roughly 80,000 distinct CDR3 sequences, about 15% of them singletons. This clonotype came up once. Its antigen remains unidentified. This receptor was taken from an adult woman who had mild COVID-19 (a few samples of this study predate the infection). Cell type and time point are not known. The chain couples TRBV6-2 or TRBV6-3 to TRBJ1-1; 10 positions agree with TRBD1. Sample: PBMCs or a T cell subset sorted from them (not recorded which). The CDR3 protein is CASSYSRDRGGNTEAFF. The DNA of the CDR3 is TGTGCCAGCAGTTACTCGCGGGACAGGGGAGGGAACACTGAAGCTTTCTTT.